These 22 T cell receptor beta chains originate from one sample sequenced in a study of regulatory T cells in long-lasting Graves disease. Construction of TCR beta libraries relied on iRepertoire HTBI primers and on Arm-PCR targeting CDR3 regions. In TCRdb, the multiplex PCR reads were re-called with MiXCR into one record per CDR3 protein. The sample shows about 460,000 distinct CDR3 sequences, 14% of them seen only once. As to time point: newly diagnosed GD, antithyroid drugs for less than 3 months. After RNA was extracted from PBMCs, the TCR library was made from it. The same sample was also used in a study of T cells in Graves' hyperthyroidism and ophthalmopathy.

The starting material was peripheral blood mononuclear cells (PBMCs), obtained at new diagnosis, from a patient treated with antithyroid drugs. The receptor source for this set is a woman between 45 and 60 years old with Graves disease.

In its sample, this clonotype was seen a few times. The chain uses TRBV19 and TRBJ1-1; D is uncertain. Germline-derived CDR1 and CDR2 are LNHDA and SQIVND (reference sequence). The length of the CDR3 is 13 residues. The ends were cut back, 3 bases at V and 7 bases at J, with 12 bases in the middle. The CDR3 sequence is CASSIAIRSEAFF. CDR3 coding DNA: TGTGCCAGTAGTATCGCCATTCGCAGTGAAGCTTTCTTT.

In its sample, this clonotype was seen a few times. J is TRBJ1-5 and V is TRBV30, with D uncertain. This CDR3 is 15 amino acids long. CDR1 GTSNPN and CDR2 SVGIG come from the germline V gene (reference sequence). Trimming shortened V by 0 bases and J by 0 bases, and 9 bases separated the two germline ends. The CDR3 nucleotides are TGTGCCTGGAGTGTACTGGCAGGTAGCAATCAGCCCCAGCATTTT. Its translation: CAWSVLAGSNQPQHF.

This clonotype was seen a few times. The rearrangement joins TRBV20-1 to TRBJ2-7, with 8 bases aligning to TRBD1. The CDR3 is 14 residues long. With 4 bases clipped from V and 3 bases from J, the junction kept 8 bases outside the gene matches. Germline CDR1 is DFQATT and CDR2 is SNEGSKA (reference sequence). Here the CDR3 DNA reads TGCAGTGCTAACTCAGACAGGGGCGGCTACGAGCAGTACTTC. Translating it yields CSANSDRGGYEQYF.

This clonotype was seen a handful of times. V is TRBV27 and J is TRBJ1-6; D gene unclear. The ends were cut back, 2 bases at V and 9 bases at J, with 8 bases in the middle. CDR1 and CDR2 from the germline V gene are MNHEY and SMNVEV (reference sequence). The CDR3 loop spans 13 amino acids. CDR3 bases: TGTGCCAGCAGTTTACGGCCTTTTTCACCCCTCCACTTT. Translating it yields CASSLRPFSPLHF.

This clonotype was counted many times. CDR3 sequence: CASRKLAGERHQETQYF. The CDR3 DNA reads as TGTGCCAGCAGGAAGCTAGCGGGAGAGAGGCACCAAGAGACCCAGTACTTC. This chain joins TRBV11-2 and TRBJ2-5, with 10 bases matching TRBD2. The ends lost 6 bases at V and 0 bases at J; junction bases unmatched: 10. CDR1 SGHAT and CDR2 FQNNGV come from the germline V gene. CDR3 length: 17 amino acids. Full variable domain (remainder filled in from reference TRBV11-2 and TRBJ2-5): EAGVAQSPRYKIIEKRQSVAFWCNPISGHATLYWYQQILGQGPKLLIQFQNNGVVDDSQLPKDRFSAERLKGVDSTLKIQPAKLEDSAVYLCASRKLAGERHQETQYFGPGTRLLVL.

This clonotype was detected only a few times. This clone may be a read error of a much larger clone one base away. The V gene is TRBV7-8, the J gene TRBJ1-1; TRBD1 is a possible D gene (5 bases). Germline lookup yields CDR1 SGHVS and CDR2 FQNEAQ. The ends were cut back, 5 bases at V and 1 base at J, with 14 bases in the middle. This CDR3 contains 15 residues. CDR3 region: CASSSFTTGNTEAFF. Here the CDR3 DNA reads TGTGCCAGCAGCAGCTTCACTACAGGGAACACTGAAGCTTTCTTT. The complete variable domain, with remaining parts taken from reference TRBV7-8 and TRBJ1-1, reads GAGVSQSPRYKVAKRGQDVALRCDPISGHVSLFWYQQALGQGPEFLTYFQNEAQLDKSGLPSDRFFAERPEGSVSTLKIQRTQQEDSAVYLCASSSFTTGNTEAFFGQGTRLTVV.

The J gene is TRBJ1-1, the V gene TRBV29-1; no reliable D call. The CDR3 totals 12 residues. Germline V gene lookup returns CDR1 SQVTM and CDR2 ANQGSEA. V dropped 5 bases and J dropped 10 bases, with 17 bases sitting between them. CDR3 sequence reads: CSVLVVTLGAFF. CDR3 in DNA: TGCAGCGTTTTAGTGGTGACTCTTGGAGCTTTCTTT.

In its sample, this clonotype was seen many times. This chain links TRBV5-1 with TRBJ2-5; 7 nucleotides align to TRBD1. Germline V lookup: CDR1 SGHRS, CDR2 YFSETQ. The CDR3 runs 15 residues. The V gene end was trimmed by 3 bases and the J gene end by 0 bases; junction bases not matched to a gene: 5. CDR3 bases: TGCGCCAGCAGCTCCAATACAGGGGACCAAGAGACCCAGTACTTC. This gives the protein CASSSNTGDQETQYF.

This clonotype was seen many times. This chain links TRBV18 with TRBJ2-5; D gene uncertain. This CDR3 is 13 amino acids long. From germline, CDR1 is KGHSH and CDR2 LQKENI. Trimming left V 4 bases short and J 5 bases short, with 11 bases between. This CDR3 is CASSQTEKETQYF. CDR3 nucleotide sequence: TGTGCCAGCTCACAAACCGAGAAGGAGACCCAGTACTTC.

On this clonotype itself: One base away lies a much larger clone, so this may be a sequencing read error. The chain has TRBV9 and TRBJ1-5, with 10 nucleotides matching TRBD1. In germline, CDR1 is SGDLS, CDR2 YYNGEE. The ends lost 7 bases at V and 2 bases at J; junction bases unmatched: 6. The CDR3 has 15 amino acids. In DNA, the CDR3 is TGTGCCAGCGGCGCCGGGACAGGGGGCAATCAGCCCCAGCATTTT. Its translation is CASGAGTGGNQPQHF.

V gene TRBV28 combines with J gene TRBJ2-7, with 9 bases aligning to TRBD1. V shed 5 bases, J shed 2 bases, and the junction held 10 bases outside the gene matches. CDR3 length: 16 residues. Per germline, CDR1 MDHEN and CDR2 SYDVKM. For the CDR3, the DNA is TGTGCCAGCAGTACATATGGACAGGGGACAACCTACGAGCAGTACTTC. It yields the protein CASSTYGQGTTYEQYF.

This clonotype was seen repeatedly, ten times or more. J is TRBJ1-2 and V is TRBV28; D remains unclear. Per germline, CDR1 MDHEN and CDR2 SYDVKM. V lost 3 bases and J 2 bases, leaving 7 bases between the germline ends. This CDR3 comprises 13 residues. The CDR3 loop reads CASSFGLNYGYTF. For the CDR3, the DNA is TGTGCCAGCAGTTTCGGCTTAAACTATGGCTACACCTTC.

This clonotype was detected a few times. The V and J genes are TRBV29-1 and TRBJ2-2; 13 bases are shared with TRBD2. This CDR3 has 17 residues. With 6 bases clipped from V and 4 bases from J, the junction kept 11 bases outside the gene matches. Per the germline V gene, CDR1 is SQVTM and CDR2 is ANQGSEA. CDR3: CSVDGTSGILSTGELFF. The DNA of the CDR3 is TGCAGCGTGGATGGGACTAGCGGGATCCTGAGCACCGGGGAGCTGTTTTTT.

This clonotype has at least ten counts. The V gene is TRBV27, the J gene TRBJ2-2; D perhaps matches TRBD1 (5 bases). The CDR3 is made up of 14 amino acids. V dropped 4 bases and J dropped 3 bases, with 9 bases sitting between them. The V gene's germline CDR1 is MNHEY and CDR2 SMNVEV (reference sequence). The CDR3, as DNA: TGTGCCAGCAGTTCCGACAGATACACCGGGGAGCTGTTTTTT. Its translation: CASSSDRYTGELFF.

This clonotype was detected only a few times. V is TRBV28 and J is TRBJ2-1, with 9 nucleotides matching TRBD2. The CDR3 is 17 residues long. V lost 6 bases to trimming and J lost 4 bases; unmatched junction nucleotides: 13. Looked up from germline, CDR1 is MDHEN and CDR2 is SYDVKM. The CDR3 region is CASRGRSGRGLYNEQFF. The DNA for the CDR3 is TGTGCCAGCAGGGGACGTAGCGGGAGAGGCCTATACAATGAGCAGTTCTTC.

The sample holds many counts of this clonotype. V gene TRBV30 combines with J gene TRBJ2-3; 7 nucleotides line up with TRBD2. J gave up 5 bases and V 4 bases, and 6 bases lay outside the gene matches. Germline values: CDR1 GTSNPN, CDR2 SVGIG (reference sequence). The CDR3 totals 13 residues. CDR3 nucleotide sequence: TGTGCCTGGACTAGCGGCCGGGTAGATACGCAGTATTTT. This codes for CAWTSGRVDTQYF.

On this clonotype itself: Since the CDR3 does not end with the conserved phenylalanine or tryptophan, this likely comes from a read error. The V call is TRBV5-1, the J call TRBJ2-2; 13 positions match TRBD2. J was trimmed by 0 bases and V by 3 bases; bases with no gene match: 11. CDR1 and CDR2 from the germline V gene are SGHRS and YFSETQ. The CDR3 is made up of 20 amino acids. The CDR3 region has the DNA TGCGCCAGCAGCTACAGGGGGAAGACTAGCGGGAGGACGAACACCGGGGAGCTGTTTCTT. Its protein is CASSYRGKTSGRTNTGELFL.

This clonotype has a count of ten or more. The gene calls are TRBV28 and TRBJ1-2; D not certain. The CDR3 has 14 residues. The germline CDR1 and CDR2 sequences are MDHEN and SYDVKM. V lost 5 bases, J lost 5 bases, and 15 bases lay in between. In DNA, the CDR3 is TGTGCCAGCAGTACCACAGAGATTTTATATGGCTACACCTTC. Its translation: CASSTTEILYGYTF.

The V call is TRBV20-1, the J call TRBJ1-2, with no clear D. The V end lost 6 bases, the J end lost 4 bases, and 12 bases lay between the germline ends. The CDR3 loop spans 12 amino acids. Germline V gene lookup returns CDR1 DFQATT and CDR2 SNEGSKA (reference sequence). DNA of the CDR3: TGCAGTGCGGGAGGGATTCCCTATGGCTACACCTTC. This encodes CSAGGIPYGYTF.

The table lists this clonotype with many counts. V usage is TRBV5-4 and J usage is TRBJ2-1, with 7 bases matching TRBD2. The CDR3 runs to 15 residues. Germline V gives CDR1 SGHNT, CDR2 YYREEE (reference sequence). V lost 4 bases, J lost 3 bases, and 7 bases stayed unmatched. CDR3 nucleotides: TGTGCCAGCAGCCCTGCGGGGGAGATCTACAATGAGCAGTTCTTC. It is translated as CASSPAGEIYNEQFF.

A few counts support this clonotype. V is TRBV11-3 and J is TRBJ2-7, with D perhaps matching TRBD1 (7 bases). V was clipped by 5 bases and J by 7 bases, with 12 bases between them. CDR1 and CDR2 from the germline V gene are SGHNT and YENEEA. The CDR3 runs 12 residues. The CDR3 DNA is TGTGCCAGCAGCGAGGGGGCGGGGGAGCAGTACTTC. Amino acids: CASSEGAGEQYF.

This chain links TRBV9 with TRBJ2-1; D may match TRBD1 or TRBD2 (6 bases each). The CDR3 is 16 residues long. The V gene lost 0 bases and the J gene lost 9 bases, with 19 bases spanning the gap. CDR1 and CDR2 (germline): SGDLS, YYNGEE. CDR3 in amino acids: CASSVGSGPSGAEQFF. The DNA of the CDR3 is TGTGCCAGCAGCGTAGGGTCCGGGCCATCGGGGGCTGAGCAGTTCTTC.